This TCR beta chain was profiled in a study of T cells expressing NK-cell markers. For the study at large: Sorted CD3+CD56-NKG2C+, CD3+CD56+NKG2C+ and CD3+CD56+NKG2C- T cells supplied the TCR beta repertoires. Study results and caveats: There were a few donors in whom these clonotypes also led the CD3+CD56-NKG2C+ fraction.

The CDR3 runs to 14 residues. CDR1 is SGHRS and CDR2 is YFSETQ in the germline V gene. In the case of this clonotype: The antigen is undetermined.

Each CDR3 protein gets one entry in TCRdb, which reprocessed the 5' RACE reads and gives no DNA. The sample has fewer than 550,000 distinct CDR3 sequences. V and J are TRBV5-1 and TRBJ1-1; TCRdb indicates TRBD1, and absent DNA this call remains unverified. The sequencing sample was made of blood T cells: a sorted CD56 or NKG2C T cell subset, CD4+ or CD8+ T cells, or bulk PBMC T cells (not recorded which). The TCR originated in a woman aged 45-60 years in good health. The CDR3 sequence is CASSQDSNSGRAFF.